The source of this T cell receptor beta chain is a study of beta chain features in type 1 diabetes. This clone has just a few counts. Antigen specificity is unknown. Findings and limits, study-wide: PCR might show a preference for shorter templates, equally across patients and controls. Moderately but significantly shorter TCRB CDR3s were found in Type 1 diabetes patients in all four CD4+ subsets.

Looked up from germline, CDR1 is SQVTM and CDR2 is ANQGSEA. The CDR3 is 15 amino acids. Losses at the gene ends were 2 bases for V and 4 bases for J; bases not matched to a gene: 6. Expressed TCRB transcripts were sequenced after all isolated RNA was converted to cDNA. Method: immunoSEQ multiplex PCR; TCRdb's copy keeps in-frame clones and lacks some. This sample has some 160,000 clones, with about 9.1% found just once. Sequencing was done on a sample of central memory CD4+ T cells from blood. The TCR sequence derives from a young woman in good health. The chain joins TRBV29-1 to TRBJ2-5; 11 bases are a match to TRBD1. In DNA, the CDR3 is TGCAGCGTTGAAAAGAGGGGACAGGGGGGAGAGACCCAGTACTTC. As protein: CSVEKRGQGGETQYF.